One TCR beta chain is described in this entry. This record comes from a study of blood T cell repertoires in COVID-19. Study as a whole: Acute and convalescent COVID-19 specimens originated in the United States, Italy and Spain. T cells, B-cell-depleted T cells, or PBMCs supplied cDNA or gDNA.

Authors' processing steps: For nucleated cells, counts were estimated from reference gene primer amplification. Sequenced by immunoSEQ multiplex PCR; TCRdb stores in-frame clones only, minus some. V, J and clone size are those of that table, while D and trimming were read from the DNA. The table includes some 300,000 clones, about 90% detected once. CDR1 SEHNR and CDR2 FQNEAQ come from the germline V gene (reference sequence). The CDR3 loop spans 17 amino acids. The ends lost 4 bases at V and 5 bases at J; junction bases unmatched: 15. The clonotype was recovered from a man aged 18 to 29 with active or convalescent COVID-19. The V and J genes are TRBV7-9 and TRBJ2-5, with 8 bases identical to TRBD1. Input material: peripheral blood. The CDR3 region has the DNA TGTGCCAGCAGCTCTCCCAAGTCCAGGGGGCTTGACGAGACCCAGTACTTC. Translation gives CASSSPKSRGLDETQYF. The whole variable domain, remainder taken from reference TRBV7-9 and TRBJ2-5, is DTGVSQNPRHKITKRGQNVTFRCDPISEHNRLYWYRQTLGQGPEFLTYFQNEAQLEKSRLLSDRFSAERPKGSFSTLEIQRTEQGDSAMYLCASSSPKSRGLDETQYFGPGTRLLVL.